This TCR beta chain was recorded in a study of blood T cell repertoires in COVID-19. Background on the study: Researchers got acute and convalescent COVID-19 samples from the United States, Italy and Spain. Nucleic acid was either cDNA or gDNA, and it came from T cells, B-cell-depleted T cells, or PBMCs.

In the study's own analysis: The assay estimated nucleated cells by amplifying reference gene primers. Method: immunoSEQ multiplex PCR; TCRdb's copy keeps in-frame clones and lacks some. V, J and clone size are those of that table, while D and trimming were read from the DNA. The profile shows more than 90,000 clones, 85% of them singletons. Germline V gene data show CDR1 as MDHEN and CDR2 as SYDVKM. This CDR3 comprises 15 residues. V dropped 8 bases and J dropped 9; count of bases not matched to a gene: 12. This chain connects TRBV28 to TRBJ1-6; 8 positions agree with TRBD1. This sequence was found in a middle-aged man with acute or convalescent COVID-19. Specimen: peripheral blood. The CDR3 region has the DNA TGTGCCAGCTCCCTTCGGGACAGGCCTATTTCACCCCTCCACTTT. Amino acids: CASSLRDRPISPLHF.